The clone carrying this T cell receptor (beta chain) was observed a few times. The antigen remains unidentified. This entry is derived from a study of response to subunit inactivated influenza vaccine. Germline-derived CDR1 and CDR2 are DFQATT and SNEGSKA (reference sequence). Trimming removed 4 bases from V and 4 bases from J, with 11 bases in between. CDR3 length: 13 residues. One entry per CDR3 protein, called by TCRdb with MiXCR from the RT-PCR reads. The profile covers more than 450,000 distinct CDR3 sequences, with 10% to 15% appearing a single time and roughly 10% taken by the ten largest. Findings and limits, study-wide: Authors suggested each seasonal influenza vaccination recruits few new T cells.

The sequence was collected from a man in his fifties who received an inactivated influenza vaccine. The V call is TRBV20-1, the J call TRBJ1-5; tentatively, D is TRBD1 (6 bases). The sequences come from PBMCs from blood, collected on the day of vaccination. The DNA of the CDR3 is TGCAGTGCTAAATGGACAGAAAATCAGCCCCAGCATTTT. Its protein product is CSAKWTENQPQHF.